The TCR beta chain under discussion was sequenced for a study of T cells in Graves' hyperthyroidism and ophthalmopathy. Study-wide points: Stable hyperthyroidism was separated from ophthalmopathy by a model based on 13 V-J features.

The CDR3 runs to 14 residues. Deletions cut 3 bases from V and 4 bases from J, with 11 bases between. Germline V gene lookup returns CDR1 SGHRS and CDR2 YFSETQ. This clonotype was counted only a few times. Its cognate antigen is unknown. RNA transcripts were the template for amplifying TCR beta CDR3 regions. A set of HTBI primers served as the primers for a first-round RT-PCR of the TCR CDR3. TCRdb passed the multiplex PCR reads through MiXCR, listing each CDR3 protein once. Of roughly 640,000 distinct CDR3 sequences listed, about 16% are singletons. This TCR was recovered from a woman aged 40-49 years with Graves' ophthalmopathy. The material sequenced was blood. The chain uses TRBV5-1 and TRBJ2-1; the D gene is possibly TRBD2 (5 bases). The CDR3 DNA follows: TGCGCCAGCAGCTCCGGGAATTTATACAATGAGCAGTTCTTC. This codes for CASSSGNLYNEQFF.